Following are 30 T cell receptor beta chains from one sample sequenced in a study of metastatic and nonmetastatic thyroid tumors. TCRdb re-analyzed the PCR reads through MiXCR. The sample records roughly 59,000 clones, 15% to 20% being singletons. Patients underwent thyroid surgery, and none had received any treatment before it. Sequencing input: blood. The receptors shown here come from a male donor with papillary thyroid cancer or a benign thyroid nodule (not recorded which). Some clones in this sample may be carry-over from other donors' samples.

This clone was counted ten times or more. The chain couples TRBV7-8 to TRBJ1-1; D possibly corresponds to TRBD1 (6 bases). This CDR3 comprises 16 residues. V shed 1 base and J shed 4 bases, with 16 bases lying between them. Germline CDR1 SGHVS, CDR2 FQNEAQ. The CDR3 DNA sequence: TGTGCCAGCAGCTTAGTTGGGGGCGCGTGGTCCACTGAAGCTTTCTTT. Its translation is CASSLVGGAWSTEAFF. The full variable domain, its missing parts supplied by reference TRBV7-8 and TRBJ1-1, is GAGVSQSPRYKVAKRGQDVALRCDPISGHVSLFWYQQALGQGPEFLTYFQNEAQLDKSGLPSDRFFAERPEGSVSTLKIQRTQQEDSAVYLCASSLVGGAWSTEAFFGQGTRLTVV.

In regard to this clone: Just one base apart from a much larger clone, this may be a read error. Other DNA sequences in the sample encode the same CDR3. J is TRBJ2-2 and V is TRBV20-1; D perhaps matches TRBD1 (6 bases). CDR1 DFQATT and CDR2 SNEGSKA come from the germline V gene (reference sequence). The CDR3 is made up of 14 amino acids. V was shortened by 3 bases and J by 3 bases, with 11 bases between the two germline ends. CDR3 bases: TGCAGTGCTAGGGAGGCAGGGGACACCGGGGAGCTGTTTTTT. Protein sequence: CSAREAGDTGELFF.

The table lists this clone with many counts. The chain combines TRBV20-1 with TRBJ2-4; D is unclear. Germline CDR1 DFQATT, CDR2 SNEGSKA (reference sequence). The CDR3 spans 12 residues. V lost 4 bases to trimming and J lost 8 bases, with 12 bases between them. CDR3: CSANTLSDIQYF. CDR3 in DNA: TGCAGTGCTAACACCTTGTCGGACATTCAGTACTTC.

Many counts were recorded for this clone. Here the CDR3 DNA reads TGTGCCAGCAGTCCAAGGACAGGGGCCTACGAGCAGTACGTC. Translated, it gives CASSPRTGAYEQYV. The chain has TRBV6-2 or TRBV6-3 and TRBJ2-7; 9 bases align to TRBD1. Trimming took 5 bases from V and 2 from J; bases not matched to a gene: 4. Per germline, CDR1 MNHEY and CDR2 SVGEGT. This CDR3 region has 14 residues.

In its sample, this clone was seen a few times. This rearrangement joins TRBV6-1 to TRBJ1-2; D unresolved. Trimming removed 6 bases from V and 4 bases from J, with 12 bases in between. CDR3 size: 13 residues. CDR1 is MNHNS and CDR2 is SASEGT in the germline V gene. CDR3 loop: CASRVPGPYGYTF. The CDR3 nucleotides are TGTGCCAGCAGAGTTCCAGGCCCCTATGGCTACACCTTC.

Many counts were recorded for this clone. V and J are TRBV18 and TRBJ2-1; perhaps D is TRBD1 or TRBD2 (7 bases each). The length of the CDR3 is 18 residues. Between the trimmed V and J ends, which lost 6 bases and 0 bases, there was a span of 21 bases. Germline V lookup: CDR1 KGHSH, CDR2 LQKENI. The CDR3 sequence is CASSPAGQRKSSYNEQFF. The CDR3 coding sequence is TGTGCCAGCTCGCCAGCGGGACAGAGAAAAAGCTCCTACAATGAGCAGTTCTTC.

This clone was found many times. This chain uses TRBV5-8 with TRBJ2-7; D unresolved. CDR3 length equals 10 residues. V gave up 4 bases and J gave up 3 bases, with 2 bases separating them. Germline V gene data show CDR1 as SGHTS and CDR2 as YDEGEE. The CDR3 sequence is CASSLYEQYV. CDR3 bases: TGTGCCAGCAGCCTCTACGAGCAGTACGTC.

This clone came up many times. The genes are TRBV28 and TRBJ1-1; weak D call: TRBD1 (6 bases). The ends were cut back, 6 bases at V and 0 bases at J, with 11 bases in the middle. The CDR3 has 14 residues. The germline V gene has CDR1 MDHEN and CDR2 SYDVKM. The CDR3 DNA sequence: TGTGCCAGCAGCGTGACAGGACTGAACACTGAAGCTTTCTTT. It yields the protein CASSVTGLNTEAFF. Drawing the rest from reference TRBV28 and TRBJ1-1, the complete variable domain is DVKVTQSSRYLVKRTGEKVFLECVQDMDHENMFWYRQDPGLGLRLIYFSYDVKMKEKGDIPEGYSVSREKKERFSLILESASTNQTSMYLCASSVTGLNTEAFFGQGTRLTVV.

This clone came up a few times. A much larger clone is a single base away; this may be a read error. V and J are TRBV19 and TRBJ2-6; 12 positions agree with TRBD1. CDR1 and CDR2 (germline): LNHDA, SQIVND (reference sequence). This CDR3 spans 16 amino acids. The CDR3 region has the DNA TGTGCCAGTAGTGGGACAGGGGGCTCTTGGGCCAACGTCCTGACTTTC. This translates into CASSGTGGSWANVLTF.

This clone occurred many times. V gene TRBV19 combines with J gene TRBJ2-5; TRBD1 agrees at 9 bases. V trimming: 10 bases; J trimming: 5 bases; junction bases outside the gene matches: 11. This CDR3 spans 14 amino acids. Per the germline V gene, CDR1 is LNHDA and CDR2 is SQIVND (reference sequence). CDR3 nucleotide sequence: TGTGCCACTACCCCGGGACAGGGTGTCGAGACCCAGTACTTC. It specifies CATTPGQGVETQYF.

This clone was seen ten or more times. J is TRBJ1-5 and V is TRBV5-1; D gene ambiguous. The CDR3 has 14 residues. V was trimmed by 0 bases and J by 3 bases, leaving 7 bases between them. CDR1 is SGHRS and CDR2 is YFSETQ in the germline V gene. CDR3 region: CASSLGALNQPQHF. In DNA, the CDR3 is TGCGCCAGCAGCTTGGGGGCCCTCAATCAGCCCCAGCATTTT.

With respect to this clone: A single base separates this from a much larger clone, so it may be a read error. V is TRBV7-9 and J is TRBJ2-1; D is ambiguous. This CDR3 contains 14 residues. Germline values: CDR1 SEHNR, CDR2 FQNEAQ (reference sequence). The CDR3 coding sequence is TGTGCCAGCAGCCGGACGGAAACCTACAGTGAGCAGTTCTTC. Translation: CASSRTETYSEQFF.

V and J are TRBV6-1 and TRBJ2-7; D not certain. Trimming stripped 0 bases from V and 3 bases from J, with 3 bases between. The germline V gene encodes CDR1 MNHNS and CDR2 SASEGT. The CDR3 spans 12 residues. CDR3 DNA sequence: TGTGCCAGCAGTGAAGCCGGCTACGAGCAGTACTTC. Amino acid sequence: CASSEAGYEQYF.

This clone was seen only a few times. The genes are TRBV6-1 and TRBJ1-2; D ambiguous. The CDR3 has 13 residues. The germline CDR1 and CDR2 sequences are MNHNS and SASEGT. V was shortened by 8 bases and J by 6 bases, with 16 bases between the two germline ends. CDR3 protein: CASSVTVTNGYTF. CDR3 coding DNA: TGTGCCAGCTCGGTTACCGTGACCAATGGCTACACCTTC.

The chain employs TRBV30 and TRBJ2-7; D unresolved. The CDR3 runs to 14 residues. CDR1 is GTSNPN, CDR2 SVGIG, per germline (reference sequence). Trimming removed 4 bases from V and 3 bases from J, with 16 bases in between. CDR3 coding DNA: TGTGCCTGGATTGTTTCGCCTGAGCTCTACGAGCAGTACTTC. It codes for CAWIVSPELYEQYF.

The sample holds many counts of this clone. The chain links TRBV6-2 or TRBV6-3 to TRBJ1-1, with D possibly being TRBD1 (5 bases). This CDR3 spans 16 amino acids. Germline V CDR1 and CDR2: MNHEY, SVGEGT. V was pared by 2 bases and J by 5 bases, with 18 bases between. The CDR3 reads CASSYETGRSITEAFF. Here the CDR3 DNA reads TGTGCCAGCAGTTACGAAACAGGCAGAAGTATAACTGAAGCTTTCTTT.

The table lists this clone with many counts. The chain is built from TRBV14 and TRBJ1-6; D unresolved. Germline loops: CDR1 SGHDN, CDR2 FVKESK. This CDR3 comprises 14 residues. V shed 4 bases and J shed 3 bases, with 7 bases lying between them. The CDR3 DNA follows: TGTGCCAGCAGCCCAGAGTACTATAATTCACCCCTCCACTTT. It codes for CASSPEYYNSPLHF. Combining the CDR3 with reference TRBV14 and TRBJ1-6 gives the whole variable domain EAGVTQFPSHSVIEKGQTVTLRCDPISGHDNLYWYRRVMGKEIKFLLHFVKESKQDESGMPNNRFLAERTGGTYSTLKVQPAELEDSGVYFCASSPEYYNSPLHFGNGTRLTVT.

This clone was recorded many times. The J gene is TRBJ2-7, the V gene TRBV6-1; no clear D gene. In germline, CDR1 is MNHNS, CDR2 SASEGT. V gave up 5 bases and J gave up 0 bases, with 11 bases separating them. The CDR3 spans 14 residues. This CDR3 is CASSHDTSSYEQYF. The CDR3 DNA sequence: TGTGCCAGCAGTCACGACACGAGCTCCTACGAGCAGTACTTC.

This clone turned up a few times. One end of the junction fails to match germline, which may point to a read error. The V gene is TRBV15, the J gene TRBJ2-1, with TRBD2 matching 11 bases. The CDR3 covers 20 residues. From germline, CDR1 is LNHNV and CDR2 YYDKDF (reference sequence). The DNA of the CDR3 is TGTGCCACCATCAGAGATCAAGCGACGACTAGCGGGACCAGGGGCAATGAGCAGCTCTTC. Translated: CATIRDQATTSGTRGNEQLF.

In its sample, this clone was seen many times. The chain recombines TRBV19 with TRBJ1-2; 7 bases fit TRBD1. V shed 5 bases and J 0 bases; nucleotides not matched to a gene: 6. The CDR3 spans 15 residues. Germline V gene lookup returns CDR1 LNHDA and CDR2 SQIVND (reference sequence). The CDR3 DNA sequence: TGTGCCAGTAGTCCAACCGGGACAGCTAACTATGGCTACACCTTC. Residues: CASSPTGTANYGYTF.

This clone was seen many times. V and J are TRBV20-1 and TRBJ2-5; 13 bases fit TRBD2. V shed 1 base and J 4 bases; nucleotides not matched to a gene: 0. The CDR3 is made up of 14 amino acids. Germline loops: CDR1 DFQATT, CDR2 SNEGSKA (reference sequence). CDR3 sequence: CSARGTSGRETQYF. In nucleotides, the CDR3 is TGCAGTGCTAGAGGGACTAGCGGGAGAGAGACCCAGTACTTC.

This clone was detected ten times or more. This chain uses TRBV6-2 or TRBV6-3 with TRBJ2-2, with 11 bases aligning to TRBD1. Germline assignment: CDR1 MNHEY and CDR2 SVGEGT. V lost 11 bases, J lost 3 bases, and 14 bases stayed unmatched. The CDR3 covers 17 residues. CDR3 sequence reads: CAVQNVLGQGDTGELFF. DNA for the CDR3: TGTGCCGTACAAAATGTCTTGGGACAGGGGGACACCGGGGAGCTGTTTTTT.

This clone was found a few times. The junction departs from the called germline gene at one end, perhaps through a read error. This chain connects TRBV28 to TRBJ2-5; the D call may be TRBD1 or TRBD2 (5 bases each). This CDR3 contains 18 residues. Looked up from germline, CDR1 is MDHEN and CDR2 is SYDVKM. CDR3 region: CASSLGVRAERRGETHYF. CDR3 sequence (DNA): TGTGCCAGCAGTCTAGGGGTGCGAGCGGAGCGCAGAGGGGAGACCCATTACTTC.

In this sample, this clone turned up many times. This chain connects TRBV6-1 to TRBJ2-5; 10 bases agree with TRBD2. The CDR3 totals 14 residues. V gave up 4 bases and J gave up 5 bases; unmatched junction bases: 4. Germline V gene data show CDR1 as MNHNS and CDR2 as SASEGT. CDR3 DNA sequence: TGTGCCAGCAGTGCCGAAGCGGGGGGGGAGACCCAGTACTTC. It specifies CASSAEAGGETQYF.

This clone was observed many times. The chain uses TRBV6-1 and TRBJ1-1, with 7 bases matching TRBD1. CDR3 length equals 15 residues. From germline, CDR1 is MNHNS and CDR2 SASEGT. The V segment lost 6 bases and the J segment 0 bases; nucleotides outside the gene matches: 7. CDR3 in DNA: TGTGCCAGCAGGATCTCAGGGGGGATGAACACTGAAGCTTTCTTT. It specifies CASRISGGMNTEAFF.

V and J are TRBV6-1 and TRBJ1-1, with 7 positions matching TRBD1. After removal of 0 bases from V and 7 bases from J, the junction contained 8 bases not matched to a gene. The CDR3 covers 15 residues. Germline assignment: CDR1 MNHNS and CDR2 SASEGT. CDR3 sequence reads: CASSEASVGTVEAFF. CDR3 in DNA: TGTGCCAGCAGTGAAGCTAGTGTAGGGACAGTTGAAGCTTTCTTT.

Comments on this clone: This CDR3 fails to terminate in the conserved phenylalanine or tryptophan, so it likely reflects a read error. The CDR3 region has the DNA TGTGCCAGCAGTTTAGCGGCGGGGGGGCAGTACCTC. Translation: CASSLAAGGQYL. This chain links TRBV27 with TRBJ2-7; 8 bases are a match to TRBD2. CDR3 length equals 12 residues. V shed 2 bases, J shed 9 bases, and the junction held 3 bases outside the gene matches. CDR1 MNHEY and CDR2 SMNVEV come from the germline V gene (reference sequence).

Many counts were recorded for this clone. The V and J genes are TRBV20-1 and TRBJ2-1; D uncertain. Germline assignment: CDR1 DFQATT and CDR2 SNEGSKA (reference sequence). This CDR3 contains 12 residues. CDR3 nucleotide sequence: TGCACCGGGCTCAGCTCCTACAATGAGCAGTTCTTC. Translated, it gives CTGLSSYNEQFF.

This clone has a count of ten or more. The chain combines TRBV29-1 with TRBJ2-1; D may match TRBD1 or TRBD2 (5 bases each). Germline assignment: CDR1 SQVTM and CDR2 ANQGSEA. CDR3 length: 12 amino acids. Trimming took off 3 bases at V and 7 bases at J, with 10 bases between the two ends. The CDR3 is CSVDGTSNEQFF. DNA for the CDR3: TGCAGCGTTGACGGGACGTCTAATGAGCAGTTCTTC.

This clone was picked up many times. The chain joins TRBV6-1 to TRBJ2-1, with TRBD2 as a possible D gene (6 bases). Trimming removed 7 bases at V and 7 bases at J, with 11 bases between. The germline gives CDR1 MNHNS, CDR2 SASEGT. The length of the CDR3 is 12 residues. CDR3 bases: TGTGCCAGCACCGGGAGTCTGAATGAGCAGTTCTTC. This gives the protein CASTGSLNEQFF.